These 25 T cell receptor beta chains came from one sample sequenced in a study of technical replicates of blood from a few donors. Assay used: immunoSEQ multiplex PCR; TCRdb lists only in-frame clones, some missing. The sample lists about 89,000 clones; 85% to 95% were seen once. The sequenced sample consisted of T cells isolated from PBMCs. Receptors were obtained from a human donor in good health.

The CDR3 spells CASSSGTSGRARETQYF. In DNA, the CDR3 is TGTGCCAGCAGCTCCGGGACTAGCGGGAGGGCCAGAGAGACCCAGTACTTC. This chain joins TRBV11-2 and TRBJ2-5; 16 bases are shared with TRBD2. The CDR3 has 17 residues. CDR1 is SGHAT, CDR2 FQNNGV, per germline. The V segment lost 4 bases and the J segment 4 bases; nucleotides outside the gene matches: 6. Full variable domain (rest looked up from reference TRBV11-2 and TRBJ2-5): EAGVAQSPRYKIIEKRQSVAFWCNPISGHATLYWYQQILGQGPKLLIQFQNNGVVDDSQLPKDRFSAERLKGVDSTLKIQPAKLEDSAVYLCASSSGTSGRARETQYFGPGTRLLVL.

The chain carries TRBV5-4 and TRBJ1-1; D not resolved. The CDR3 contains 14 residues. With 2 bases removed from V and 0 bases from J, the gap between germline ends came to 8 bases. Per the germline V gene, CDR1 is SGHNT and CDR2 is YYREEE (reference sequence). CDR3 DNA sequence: TGTGCCAGCAGCTTAATTGACATGAACACTGAAGCTTTCTTT. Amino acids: CASSLIDMNTEAFF.

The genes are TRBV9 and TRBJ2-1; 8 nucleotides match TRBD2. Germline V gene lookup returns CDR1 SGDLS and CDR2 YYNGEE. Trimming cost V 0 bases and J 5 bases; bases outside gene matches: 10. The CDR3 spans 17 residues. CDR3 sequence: CASSVGASGLGDNEQFF. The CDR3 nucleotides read TGTGCCAGCAGCGTAGGAGCATCGGGACTAGGGGACAATGAGCAGTTCTTC.

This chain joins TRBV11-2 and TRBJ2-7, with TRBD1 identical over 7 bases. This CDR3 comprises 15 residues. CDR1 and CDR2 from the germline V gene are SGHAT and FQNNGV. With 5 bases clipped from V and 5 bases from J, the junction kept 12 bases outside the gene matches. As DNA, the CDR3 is TGTGCCAGCAGCCCCGACAGGGAAAGTGTGGACGAGCAGTACTTC. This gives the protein CASSPDRESVDEQYF.

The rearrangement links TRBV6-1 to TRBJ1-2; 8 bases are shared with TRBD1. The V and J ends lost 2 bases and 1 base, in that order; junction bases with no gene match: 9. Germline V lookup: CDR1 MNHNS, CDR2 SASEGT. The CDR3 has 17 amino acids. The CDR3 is CASSENLDRDYNYGYTF. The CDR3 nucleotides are TGTGCCAGCAGTGAAAACTTGGACAGGGACTATAACTATGGCTACACCTTC.

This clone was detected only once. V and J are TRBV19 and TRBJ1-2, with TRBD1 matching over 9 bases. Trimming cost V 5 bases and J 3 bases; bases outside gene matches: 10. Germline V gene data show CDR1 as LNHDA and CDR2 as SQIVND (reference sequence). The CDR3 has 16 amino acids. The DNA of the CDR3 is TGTGCCAGTAGTTCAACGGACAGGGGACCTTACTATGGCTACACCTTC. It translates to CASSSTDRGPYYGYTF. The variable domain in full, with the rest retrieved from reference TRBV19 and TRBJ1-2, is DGGITQSPKYLFRKEGQNVTLSCEQNLNHDAMYWYRQDPGQGLRLIYYSQIVNDFQKGDIAEGYSVSREKKESFPLTVTSAQKNPTAFYLCASSSTDRGPYYGYTFGSGTRLTVV.

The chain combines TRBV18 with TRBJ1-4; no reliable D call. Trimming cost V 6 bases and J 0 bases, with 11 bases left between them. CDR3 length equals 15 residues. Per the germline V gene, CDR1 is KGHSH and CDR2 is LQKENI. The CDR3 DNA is TGTGCCAGCTCGGGCCAGAGTGCAACTAATGAAAAACTGTTTTTT. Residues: CASSGQSATNEKLFF.

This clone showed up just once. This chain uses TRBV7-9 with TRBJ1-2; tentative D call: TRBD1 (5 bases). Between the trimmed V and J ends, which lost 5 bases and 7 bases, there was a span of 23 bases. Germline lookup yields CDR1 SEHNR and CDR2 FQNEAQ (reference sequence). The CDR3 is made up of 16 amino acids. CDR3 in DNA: TGTGCCAGCAGCCCGCCGCCAGGGAAAGGATTGGGTGGCTACACCTTC. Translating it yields CASSPPPGKGLGGYTF.

The CDR3 DNA reads TGTGCCAGCAGGAATGGACAGGGCAACTACGAGCAGTACTTC. It encodes CASRNGQGNYEQYF. This chain uses TRBV6-6 with TRBJ2-7; 8 nucleotides line up with TRBD1. This CDR3 comprises 14 residues. Germline V CDR1 and CDR2: MNHNY, SVGAGI (reference sequence). The V gene end was trimmed by 6 bases and the J gene end by 3 bases; junction bases not matched to a gene: 7.

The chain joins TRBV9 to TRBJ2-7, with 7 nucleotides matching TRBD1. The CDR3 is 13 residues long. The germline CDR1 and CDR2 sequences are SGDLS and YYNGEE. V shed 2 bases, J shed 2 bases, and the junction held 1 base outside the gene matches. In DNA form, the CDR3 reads TGTGCCAGCAGCGTGGGACAGACCTACGAGCAGTACTTC. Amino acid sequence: CASSVGQTYEQYF.

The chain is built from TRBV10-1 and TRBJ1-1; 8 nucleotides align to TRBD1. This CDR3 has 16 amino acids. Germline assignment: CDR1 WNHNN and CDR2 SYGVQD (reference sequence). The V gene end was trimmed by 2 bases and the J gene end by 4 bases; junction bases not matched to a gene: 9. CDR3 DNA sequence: TGCGCCAGCAGTGAGAGGCCAGGACAGGGTGGCACTGAAGCTTTCTTT. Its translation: CASSERPGQGGTEAFF.

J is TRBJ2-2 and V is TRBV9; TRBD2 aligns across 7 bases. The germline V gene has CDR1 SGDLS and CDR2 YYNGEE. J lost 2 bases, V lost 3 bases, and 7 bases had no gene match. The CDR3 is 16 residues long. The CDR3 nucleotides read TGTGCCAGCAGCGCCCCGGGACTATATAACACCGGGGAGCTGTTTTTT. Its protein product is CASSAPGLYNTGELFF.

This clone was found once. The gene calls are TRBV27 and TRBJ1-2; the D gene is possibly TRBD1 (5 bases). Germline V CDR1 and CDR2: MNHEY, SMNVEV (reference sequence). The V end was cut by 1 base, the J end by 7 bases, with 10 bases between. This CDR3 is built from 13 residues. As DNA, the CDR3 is TGTGCCAGCAGTTTATGGGGGGGAAGTGGCTACACCTTC. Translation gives CASSLWGGSGYTF.

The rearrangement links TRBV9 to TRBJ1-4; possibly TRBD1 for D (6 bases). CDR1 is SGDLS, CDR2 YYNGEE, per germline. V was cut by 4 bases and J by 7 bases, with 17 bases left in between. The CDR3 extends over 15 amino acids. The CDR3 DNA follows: TGTGCCAGCAGCTCACAGGGTCTGGGGTTTGAAAAACTGTTTTTT. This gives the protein CASSSQGLGFEKLFF.

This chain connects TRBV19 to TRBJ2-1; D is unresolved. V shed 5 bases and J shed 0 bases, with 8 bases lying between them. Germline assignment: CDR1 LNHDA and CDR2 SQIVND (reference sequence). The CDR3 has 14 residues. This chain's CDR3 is CASSPIYSYNEQFF. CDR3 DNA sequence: TGTGCCAGTAGTCCGATCTACTCCTACAATGAGCAGTTCTTC.

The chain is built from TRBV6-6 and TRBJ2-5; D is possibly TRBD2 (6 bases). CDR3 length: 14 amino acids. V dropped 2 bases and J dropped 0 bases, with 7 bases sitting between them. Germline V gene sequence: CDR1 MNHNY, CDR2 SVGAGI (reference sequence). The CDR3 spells CASSYRDYQETQYF. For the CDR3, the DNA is TGTGCCAGCAGTTACCGGGACTACCAAGAGACCCAGTACTTC.

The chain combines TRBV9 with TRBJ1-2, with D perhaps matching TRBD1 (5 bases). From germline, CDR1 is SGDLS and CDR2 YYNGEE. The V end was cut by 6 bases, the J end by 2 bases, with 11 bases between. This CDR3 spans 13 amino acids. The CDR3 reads CASTGGGNYGYTF. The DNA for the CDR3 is TGTGCCAGCACCGGGGGGGGGAACTATGGCTACACCTTC.

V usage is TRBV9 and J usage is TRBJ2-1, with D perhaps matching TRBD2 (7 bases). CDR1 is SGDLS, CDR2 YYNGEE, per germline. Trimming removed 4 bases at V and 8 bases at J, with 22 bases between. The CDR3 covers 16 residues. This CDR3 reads CASSPVGGAFGDEQFF. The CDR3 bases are TGTGCCAGCAGCCCGGTGGGGGGGGCCTTCGGGGATGAGCAGTTCTTC.

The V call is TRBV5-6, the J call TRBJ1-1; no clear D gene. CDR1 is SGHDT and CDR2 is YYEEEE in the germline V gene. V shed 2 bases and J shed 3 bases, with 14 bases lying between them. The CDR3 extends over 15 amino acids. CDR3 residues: CASSFPRGTHTEAFF. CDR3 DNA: TGTGCCAGCAGCTTCCCCCGGGGTACGCACACTGAAGCTTTCTTT.

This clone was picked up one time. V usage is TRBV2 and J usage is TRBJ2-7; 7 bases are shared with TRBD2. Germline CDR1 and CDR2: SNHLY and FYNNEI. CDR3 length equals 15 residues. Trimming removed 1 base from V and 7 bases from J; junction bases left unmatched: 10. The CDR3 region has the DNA TGTGCCAGCAGTGAAGGGAGAGCGGGGACCCCTGAGCAGTACTTC. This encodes CASSEGRAGTPEQYF. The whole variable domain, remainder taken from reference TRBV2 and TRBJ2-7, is EPEVTQTPSHQVTQMGQEVILRCVPISNHLYFYWYRQILGQKVEFLVSFYNNEISEKSEIFDDQFSVERPDGSNFTLKIRSTKLEDSAMYFCASSEGRAGTPEQYFGPGTRLTVT.

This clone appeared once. The CDR3 here is CASPPSTGGDYEQYF. The CDR3, as DNA: TGTGCCAGTCCTCCCTCGACAGGGGGAGACTACGAGCAGTACTTC. The chain links TRBV2 to TRBJ2-7; 9 bases align to TRBD1. The germline CDR1 and CDR2 sequences are SNHLY and FYNNEI. CDR3 length: 15 amino acids. J was trimmed by 3 bases and V by 9 bases; bases with no gene match: 12.

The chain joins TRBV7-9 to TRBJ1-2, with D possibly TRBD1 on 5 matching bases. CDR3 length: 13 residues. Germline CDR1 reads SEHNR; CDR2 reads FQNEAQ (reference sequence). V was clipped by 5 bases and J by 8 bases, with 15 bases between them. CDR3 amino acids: CASSMTVERGYTF. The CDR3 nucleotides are TGTGCCAGCAGCATGACAGTGGAGAGGGGCTACACCTTC.

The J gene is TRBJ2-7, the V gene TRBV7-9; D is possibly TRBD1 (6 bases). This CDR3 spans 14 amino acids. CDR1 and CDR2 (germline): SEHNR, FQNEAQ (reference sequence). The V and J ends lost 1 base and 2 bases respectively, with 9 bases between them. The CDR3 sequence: CASSLVGGAYEQYF. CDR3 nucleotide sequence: TGTGCCAGCAGCTTAGTAGGGGGTGCCTACGAGCAGTACTTC.

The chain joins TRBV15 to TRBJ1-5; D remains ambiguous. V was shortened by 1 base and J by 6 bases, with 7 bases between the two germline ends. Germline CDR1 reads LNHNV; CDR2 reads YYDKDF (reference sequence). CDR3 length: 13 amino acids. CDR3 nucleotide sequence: TGTGCCACCAGCAGAGGTGCGTTTCAGCCCCAGCATTTT. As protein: CATSRGAFQPQHF.

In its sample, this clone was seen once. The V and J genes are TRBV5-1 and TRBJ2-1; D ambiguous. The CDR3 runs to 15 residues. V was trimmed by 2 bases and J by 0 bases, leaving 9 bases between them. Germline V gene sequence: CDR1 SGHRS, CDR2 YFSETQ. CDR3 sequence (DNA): TGCGCCAGCAGCTTTCGCGCGAGCTCCTACAATGAGCAGTTCTTC. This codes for CASSFRASSYNEQFF.